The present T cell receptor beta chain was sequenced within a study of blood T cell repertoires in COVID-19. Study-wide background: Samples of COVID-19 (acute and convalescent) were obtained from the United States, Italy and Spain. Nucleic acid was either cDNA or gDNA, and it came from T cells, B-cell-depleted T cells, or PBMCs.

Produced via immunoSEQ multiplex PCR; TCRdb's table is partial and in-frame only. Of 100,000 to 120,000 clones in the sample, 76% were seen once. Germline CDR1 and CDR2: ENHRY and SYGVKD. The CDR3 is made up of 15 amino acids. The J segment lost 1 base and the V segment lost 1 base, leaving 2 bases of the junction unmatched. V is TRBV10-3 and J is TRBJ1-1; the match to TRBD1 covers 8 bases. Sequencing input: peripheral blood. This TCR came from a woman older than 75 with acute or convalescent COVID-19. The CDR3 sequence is CAISEFGQGNTEAFF. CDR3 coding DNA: TGTGCCATCAGTGAGTTCGGACAGGGGAACACTGAAGCTTTCTTT.